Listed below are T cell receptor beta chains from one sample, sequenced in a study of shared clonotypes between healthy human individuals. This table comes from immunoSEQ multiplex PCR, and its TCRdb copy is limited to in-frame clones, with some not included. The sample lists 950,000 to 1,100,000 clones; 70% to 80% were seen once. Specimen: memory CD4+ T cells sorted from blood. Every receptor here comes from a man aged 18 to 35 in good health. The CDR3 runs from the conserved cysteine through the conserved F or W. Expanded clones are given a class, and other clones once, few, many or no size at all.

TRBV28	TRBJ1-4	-	CASRGGRGNEKLFF
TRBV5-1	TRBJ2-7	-	CASSLDTGYYEQYF
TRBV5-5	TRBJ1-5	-	CASSLGGYSNQPQHF
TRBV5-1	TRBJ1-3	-	CASSLGAGTGSGNTIYF
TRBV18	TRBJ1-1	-	CASSPPLGKRGNTEAFF
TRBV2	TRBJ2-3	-	CASSDPRGPDTQYF
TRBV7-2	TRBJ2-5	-	CASSPKAGVQETQYF
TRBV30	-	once	CAWSVPGAGKGEQYF
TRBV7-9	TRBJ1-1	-	CASSPLLWGSNTEAFF
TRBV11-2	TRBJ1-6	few	CASSLDLARQAAYNSPLHF
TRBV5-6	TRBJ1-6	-	CASSSRFSISYNSPLHF
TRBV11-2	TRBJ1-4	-	CASSLDDRATNEKLFF
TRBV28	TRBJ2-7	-	CASSSHLRDRVSF
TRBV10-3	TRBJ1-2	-	CAISTGGGDGYTF
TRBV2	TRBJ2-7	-	CASKQGVTYEQYF
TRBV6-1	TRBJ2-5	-	CASSETTGTGETQYF
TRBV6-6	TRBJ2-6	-	CASVDRVNAGANVLTF
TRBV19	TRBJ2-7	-	CASSPSPSGVAYEQYF
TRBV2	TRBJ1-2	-	CASSEASAVRGYGYTF
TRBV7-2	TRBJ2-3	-	CASTLPAGGATDTQYF
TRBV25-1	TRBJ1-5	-	CASSPGGYGQPQHF
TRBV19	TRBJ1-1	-	CASSLRANTEAFF
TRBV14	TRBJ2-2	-	CASSHGQGWTGELFF
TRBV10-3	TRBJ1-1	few	CAISETGFTEAFF
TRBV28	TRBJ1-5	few	CASTRDGNNQPQHF
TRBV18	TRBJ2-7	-	CASSRLGDEQYF
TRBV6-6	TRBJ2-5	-	CASSYQGSETQYF
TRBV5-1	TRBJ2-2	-	CASSSASATSASGELFF
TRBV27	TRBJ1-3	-	CASSLTGPGNTIYF
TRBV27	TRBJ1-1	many	CASSGHRGPNTEAFF
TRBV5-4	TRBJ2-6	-	CASSPAGLAGNSGANVLTF
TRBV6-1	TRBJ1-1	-	CASTGTGYLNLF
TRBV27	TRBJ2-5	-	CASSSRLTGRGETQYF
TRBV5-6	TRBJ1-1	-	CASSPDSNTEAFF
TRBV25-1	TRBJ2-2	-	CASSEPTGMGTGELFF
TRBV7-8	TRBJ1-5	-	CASSSRDRDQPQHF
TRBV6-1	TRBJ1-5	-	CASRVGQTQPQHF